What follows are 19 T cell receptor beta chains derived from one specimen sequenced in a study of blood T cell repertoires in COVID-19. The table came from immunoSEQ multiplex PCR; TCRdb's copy has only in-frame clones and leaves some out. The sample contains under 200,000 clones, about 88% of which appear only once. The sample consisted of peripheral blood. The receptors come from an older woman with COVID-19, enrolled during active disease.

The rearrangement uses TRBV7-2 and TRBJ2-1; 14 bases fit TRBD2. J was trimmed by 6 bases and V by 5 bases; bases with no gene match: 3. In germline, CDR1 is SGHTA, CDR2 FQGNSA. This CDR3 has 15 amino acids. The CDR3 DNA is TGTGCCAGCAGCGCCGGACTAGCGGGGGGCAATGAGCAGTTCTTC. Residues: CASSAGLAGGNEQFF.

The gene calls are TRBV6-1 and TRBJ1-6, with 9 bases aligning to TRBD1. The CDR3 has 18 amino acids. Losses at the gene ends were 4 bases for V and 7 bases for J; bases not matched to a gene: 14. Germline CDR1 is MNHNS and CDR2 is SASEGT. The CDR3 DNA reads TGTGCCAGCAGTGTATACCTACTTGGCGGACAGGGGAATTCACCCCTCCACTTT. Protein product: CASSVYLLGGQGNSPLHF.

V is TRBV6-5 and J is TRBJ2-5, with 7 bases aligning to TRBD1. Looked up from germline, CDR1 is MNHEY and CDR2 is SVGAGI. This CDR3 is built from 14 residues. The ends lost 6 bases at V and 4 bases at J; junction bases unmatched: 8. The CDR3 nucleotides read TGTGCCAGCAGACCAGACAGGGACCGAGAGACCCAGTACTTC. Its translation: CASRPDRDRETQYF.

The chain has TRBV3-1 (or the pseudogene TRBV3-2) and TRBJ1-2; tentative D call: TRBD1 (6 bases). The CDR3 is 15 amino acids. V lost 1 base and J 8 bases, leaving 17 bases between the germline ends. The germline V gene encodes CDR1 LGHDT and CDR2 YNNKEL (reference sequence). The CDR3 loop is CASSQVGFQGQGYTF. The CDR3 DNA reads as TGTGCCAGCAGCCAAGTGGGATTTCAGGGGCAAGGCTACACCTTC.

The genes are TRBV7-2 and TRBJ1-5; no clear D. Trimming removed 4 bases from V and 5 bases from J, with 6 bases in between. The CDR3 extends over 12 amino acids. Germline CDR1 SGHTA, CDR2 FQGNSA. The CDR3 here is CASSYGDQPQHF. CDR3 DNA: TGTGCCAGCAGCTACGGGGATCAGCCCCAGCATTTT.

This chain uses TRBV29-1 with TRBJ2-1; 7 nucleotides line up with TRBD2. The trim removed 3 bases at V and 1 base at J, leaving 6 bases unmatched. Germline CDR1 reads SQVTM; CDR2 reads ANQGSEA. The CDR3 is 15 residues long. The CDR3, as DNA: TGCAGCGTTGACGTGGCGGGAGTGTCCTACAATGAGCAGTTCTTC. As protein: CSVDVAGVSYNEQFF.

The rearrangement links TRBV19 to TRBJ1-5, with unresolved D. Germline assignment: CDR1 LNHDA and CDR2 SQIVND (reference sequence). V dropped 1 base and J dropped 6 bases, with 7 bases sitting between them. This CDR3 contains 13 residues. The CDR3 sequence: CASSIGRFQPQHF. CDR3 nucleotides: TGTGCCAGTAGTATAGGCAGGTTTCAGCCCCAGCATTTT.

The V and J genes are TRBV3-1 (or the pseudogene TRBV3-2) and TRBJ2-2; TRBD1 matches 8 bases. V was pared by 6 bases and J by 5 bases, with 8 bases of the junction left unmatched. CDR1 and CDR2 (germline): LGHDT, YNNKEL (reference sequence). CDR3 length equals 15 residues. This CDR3 is CASSRRTGITGELFF. The DNA of the CDR3 is TGTGCCAGCAGTCGTAGGACAGGGATAACCGGGGAGCTGTTTTTT.

This clone has a handful of counts. This sequence joins TRBV18 and TRBJ1-1; 7 bases are a match to TRBD1. The CDR3 contains 16 residues. V shed 2 bases, J shed 0 bases, and the junction held 6 bases outside the gene matches. Germline CDR1 is KGHSH and CDR2 is LQKENI. CDR3: CASSPEGGWVNTEAFF. The CDR3, as DNA: TGTGCCAGCTCACCAGAAGGGGGCTGGGTGAACACTGAAGCTTTCTTT.

This clone was seen more than once but under ten times. The chain has TRBV5-4 and TRBJ2-3; 10 bases are a match to TRBD2. J was trimmed by 2 bases and V by 6 bases; bases with no gene match: 6. The CDR3 contains 15 residues. Germline values: CDR1 SGHNT, CDR2 YYREEE (reference sequence). CDR3 amino acids: CASTQRGGPTDTQYF. DNA of the CDR3: TGTGCCAGCACCCAGCGGGGGGGGCCCACAGATACGCAGTATTTT.

The sample holds a few counts of this clone. The V call is TRBV7-3, the J call TRBJ2-3; tentative D call: TRBD2 (6 bases). Germline loops: CDR1 SGHTA, CDR2 FQGTGA. There are 16 residues in the CDR3. V was trimmed by 0 bases and J by 6 bases, leaving 16 bases between them. CDR3 nucleotides: TGTGCCAGCAGCTTAACGGGCGGGGTTCAGGCCGATACGCAGTATTTT. It is translated as CASSLTGGVQADTQYF.

This sequence joins TRBV6-5 and TRBJ2-1; D ambiguous. The germline V gene has CDR1 MNHEY and CDR2 SVGAGI. The V gene lost 6 bases and the J gene lost 0 bases, with 12 bases spanning the gap. This CDR3 spans 15 amino acids. The CDR3 coding sequence is TGTGCCAGCAGGCTCGCTTCGAGCTCCTACAATGAGCAGTTCTTC. Residues: CASRLASSSYNEQFF.

The V gene is TRBV30, the J gene TRBJ1-4, with unresolved D. Deletions cut 3 bases from V and 8 bases from J, with 16 bases between. This CDR3 comprises 14 residues. The germline V gene has CDR1 GTSNPN and CDR2 SVGIG (reference sequence). The DNA for the CDR3 is TGTGCCTGGAGCGATAAAGGAGTGGTCGAAAAACTGTTTTTT. Protein: CAWSDKGVVEKLFF.

The V and J genes are TRBV9 and TRBJ1-1; a possible D gene is TRBD1 (6 bases). The CDR3 sequence is 14 residues long. Germline lookup yields CDR1 SGDLS and CDR2 YYNGEE. Between the trimmed V and J ends, which lost 2 bases and 1 base, there was a span of 9 bases. The DNA of the CDR3 is TGTGCCAGCAGCGTGGGGACACCGAACACTGAAGCTTTCTTT. This encodes CASSVGTPNTEAFF.

This clone appeared a single time. The rearrangement uses TRBV3-1 (or the pseudogene TRBV3-2) and TRBJ1-6, with 9 nucleotides matching TRBD1. J gave up 3 bases and V 3 bases, and 3 bases lay outside the gene matches. Germline V CDR1 and CDR2: LGHDT, YNNKEL (reference sequence). The CDR3 is made up of 16 amino acids. The CDR3 loop is CASSQGQGFYNSPLHF. In DNA form, the CDR3 reads TGTGCCAGCAGCCAGGGACAGGGATTCTATAATTCACCCCTCCACTTT.

V gene TRBV5-6 combines with J gene TRBJ2-1; 11 bases agree with TRBD1. Germline V CDR1 and CDR2: SGHDT, YYEEEE. This CDR3 has 15 amino acids. Trimming removed 3 bases from V and 6 bases from J; junction bases left unmatched: 5. CDR3 region: CASSYGTGGGNEQFF. DNA of the CDR3: TGTGCCAGCAGCTACGGGACAGGGGGAGGCAATGAGCAGTTCTTC.

This clone was seen once. V is TRBV7-2 and J is TRBJ1-2; a possible D gene is TRBD1 (6 bases). V dropped 5 bases and J dropped 8 bases, with 15 bases sitting between them. The germline V gene encodes CDR1 SGHTA and CDR2 FQGNSA. This CDR3 has 13 amino acids. CDR3 DNA sequence: TGTGCCAGCAGCCCCCGACAGGTGGAGGGCTACACCTTC. Residues: CASSPRQVEGYTF.

The rearrangement uses TRBV3-1 (or the pseudogene TRBV3-2) and TRBJ2-1; 10 bases align to TRBD2. V lost 4 bases and J lost 3; bases outside the gene matches: 6. The CDR3 length is 16 residues. Germline V lookup: CDR1 LGHDT, CDR2 YNNKEL (reference sequence). CDR3 amino acids: CASSLGLAAIYNEQFF. The DNA of the CDR3 is TGTGCCAGCAGCCTCGGACTAGCGGCTATCTACAATGAGCAGTTCTTC.

The J gene is TRBJ2-2, the V gene TRBV5-1; D may be TRBD2 (5 bases). The V gene's germline CDR1 is SGHRS and CDR2 YFSETQ. Between the trimmed V and J ends, which lost 4 bases and 1 base, there was a span of 11 bases. The CDR3 is 15 residues long. The CDR3 DNA reads as TGCGCCAGCAGCGAGGGTGGACGGAACACCGGGGAGCTGTTTTTT. Translated, it gives CASSEGGRNTGELFF.